This T cell receptor beta chain originates from a study of T cell responses to AZD1222 COVID-19 vaccine (dated by TCRdb to the early 2020s). General notes on the study: Because spike-specific TCR depth and breadth did not differ between the two schedules, AZD1222 recipients who got a second dose at roughly 4 weeks were pooled with those who got a second dose at roughly 12 weeks. TCR sequencing was performed for roughly 250 trial participants, of whom around 210 were given two doses of AZD1222 and approximately 25 were given two doses of MenACWY control vaccine. Trial participants were enrolled by age into 18-55, 56-69 and 70-plus year subgroups, with approximately 160, 26 and 62 TCR-sequenced participants respectively. What the study reported, not specific to this receptor: Vaccine-associated CD4 TCRs spanned the whole spike protein, with dominant responses in regions 160-218 and 743-854. The 56-69-year group was small, and its depth increase did not reach significance, likely because of low power. Conclusions about previously exposed vaccinees are limited because only 5 or 6 AZD1222 recipients were SARS-CoV-2 seropositive at baseline. Because no day 14 peak-response samples were available, the repertoires could be characterized only after the peak T cell response. Participants were mostly white British, with more females than males. The authors suggested clonal diversity may have been underestimated. Spike-specific TCR breadth and depth rose significantly after two AZD1222 doses compared with day 0 and with MenACWY recipients. Nearly half of unique spike-specific TCRs reportedly recognized epitopes outside regions mutated in the B.1.351 and B.1.1.7 variants.

In the case of this clone: Its antigen is not yet known. Per-nucleotide qualities are absent, and no much larger clonotype sits a single base away.

Including cysteine and phenylalanine, the CDR3 has 16 amino acids. The DNA shown is the 48-base CDR3, in frame from base 1. From the germline V gene, CDR1 is KGHDR and CDR2 is SFDVKD. V ends up 4 bases short and J 2 bases short, with an unmatched junction base count of 4. The time point label corresponds to: baseline before first vaccination. Vaccinee samples were obtained from the UK trials COV001 and COV002, which included a single-blind randomized controlled phase 2/3 trial of AZD1222 (ChAdOx1 nCoV-19) in healthy adults. Trial participant PBMC samples were collected at day 0 and day 28 after the second dose for TCRbeta chain sequencing. The CDR3 regions of human TCRbeta chains were analyzed by immunosequencing. Per the authors' processing: TCRs in the repertoires were compared against a reference library of SARS-CoV-2-specific TCRs that had been generated with the MIRA antigen-specificity platform. Breadth was defined as the fraction of unique TCRs that were SARS-CoV-2-associated, and depth was defined as the fraction of total T cells that were SARS-CoV-2-associated. Using the MIRA data, every spike-specific TCR was mapped to the spike region that the TCR reacted to and assigned to either a CD4 or a CD8 class. Log10-transformed breadth and depth values were compared by one-way ANOVA with Sidak's multiple comparisons tests. TCRdb's version of the immuneACCESS table is confined to in-frame rearrangements and falls short of the full clone set. An unresolved V gene accounts for under half of the shortfall where checked; the remainder is of unknown origin. V and J calls and clone size come straight from that table; D and trimming were deduced from the DNA. The sample records some 120,000 clones, 70% to 90% of which are singletons. The top ten constitute roughly 9% of the sample.

This sample comprised peripheral blood, obtained on day 0 of AZD1222 vaccination. The TCR sequence derives from an adult in good health. Here the chain combines TRBV24-1 and TRBJ2-6; TRBD1 fits 7 bases in the junction. The sequenced DNA is TGTGCCACCAGTGACCCAACAGGGGCTGGGGCCAACGTCCTGACTTTC. The translation is CATSDPTGAGANVLTF.